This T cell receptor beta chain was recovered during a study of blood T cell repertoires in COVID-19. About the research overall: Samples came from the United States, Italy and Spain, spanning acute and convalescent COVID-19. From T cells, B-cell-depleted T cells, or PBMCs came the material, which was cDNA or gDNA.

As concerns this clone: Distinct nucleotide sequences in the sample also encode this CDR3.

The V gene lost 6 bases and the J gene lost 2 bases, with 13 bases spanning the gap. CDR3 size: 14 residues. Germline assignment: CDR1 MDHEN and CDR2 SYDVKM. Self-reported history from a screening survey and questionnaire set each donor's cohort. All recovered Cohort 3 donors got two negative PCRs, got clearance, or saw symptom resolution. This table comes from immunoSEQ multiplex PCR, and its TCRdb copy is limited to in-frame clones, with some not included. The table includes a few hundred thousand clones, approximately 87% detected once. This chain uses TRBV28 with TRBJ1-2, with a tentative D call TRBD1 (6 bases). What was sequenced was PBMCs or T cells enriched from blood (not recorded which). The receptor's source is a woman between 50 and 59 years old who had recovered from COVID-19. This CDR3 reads CASSPGGPNYGYTF. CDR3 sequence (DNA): TGTGCCAGCAGCCCTGGGGGCCCCAACTATGGCTACACCTTC.